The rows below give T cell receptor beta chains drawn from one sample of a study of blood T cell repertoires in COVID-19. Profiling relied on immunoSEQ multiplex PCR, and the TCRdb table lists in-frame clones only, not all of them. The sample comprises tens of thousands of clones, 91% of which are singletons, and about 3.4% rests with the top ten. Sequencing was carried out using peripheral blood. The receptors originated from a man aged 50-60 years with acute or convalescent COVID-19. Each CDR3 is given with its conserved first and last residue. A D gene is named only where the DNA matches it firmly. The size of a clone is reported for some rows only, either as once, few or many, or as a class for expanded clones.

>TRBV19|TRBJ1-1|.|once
CASSSSTTGNTEAFF
TGTGCCAGTAGTAGCTCGACAACGGGAAACACTGAAGCTTTCTTT
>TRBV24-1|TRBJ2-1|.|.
CATSGRRGRNEQFF
TGTGCCACCAGTGGAAGGCGGGGGCGGAATGAGCAGTTCTTC
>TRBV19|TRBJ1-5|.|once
CASSTNRVGPQHF
TGTGCCAGTAGTACGAACAGGGTAGGACCCCAGCATTTT
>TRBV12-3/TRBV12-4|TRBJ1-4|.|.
CASSYGQSEKLFF
TGTGCCAGCAGCTACGGACAGAGCGAAAAACTGTTTTTT
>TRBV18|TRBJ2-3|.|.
CASSPMSGDTQYF
TGTGCCAGCTCACCAATGAGCGGAGATACGCAGTATTTT
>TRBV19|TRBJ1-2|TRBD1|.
CASSHIRGYGYTF
TGTGCCAGTAGCCATATCAGGGGGTATGGCTACACCTTC
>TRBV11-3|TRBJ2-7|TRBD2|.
CASSSSGGDEQYF
TGTGCCAGCAGCTCTAGCGGGGGGGATGAGCAGTACTTC
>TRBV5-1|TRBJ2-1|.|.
CASSLVGGAASYNEQFF
TGCGCCAGCAGCTTGGTAGGGGGAGCGGCTTCCTACAATGAGCAGTTCTTC
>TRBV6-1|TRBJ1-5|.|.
CASSDVRGAENQPQHF
TGTGCCAGCAGTGACGTCCGGGGGGCAGAGAATCAGCCCCAGCATTTT
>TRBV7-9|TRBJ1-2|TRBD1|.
CASSLAGTGDGYTF
TGTGCCAGCAGCTTAGCTGGGACAGGAGATGGCTACACCTTC
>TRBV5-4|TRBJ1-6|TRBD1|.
CASRRDRENSPLHF
TGTGCCAGCAGAAGGGACAGGGAGAATTCACCCCTCCACTTT
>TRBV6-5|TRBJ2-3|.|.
CASSSSWGTDTQYF
TGTGCCAGCAGTAGTAGCTGGGGCACAGATACGCAGTATTTT
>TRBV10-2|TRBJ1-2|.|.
CASSDSRGNYGYTF
TGCGCCAGCAGTGATAGTAGGGGGAACTATGGCTACACCTTC
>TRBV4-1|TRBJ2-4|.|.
CASSPPTGPIIAKNIQYF
TGCGCCAGCAGCCCCCCGACAGGTCCCATTATAGCCAAAAACATTCAGTACTTC
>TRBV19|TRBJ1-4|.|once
CASSTSQGFATNEKLFF
TGTGCCAGTAGTACCTCACAGGGATTTGCAACTAATGAAAAACTGTTTTTT
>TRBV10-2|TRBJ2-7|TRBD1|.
CASSGTDTYEQYF
TGCGCCAGCAGCGGGACAGATACGTACGAGCAGTACTTC
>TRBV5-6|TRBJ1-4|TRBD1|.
CASSAMGQGGRDEKLFF
TGTGCCAGCAGCGCAATGGGACAGGGAGGAAGGGATGAAAAACTGTTTTTT
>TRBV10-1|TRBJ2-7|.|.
CATSGRRPPYEQYF
TGCGCCACGTCGGGTAGGAGACCACCCTACGAGCAGTACTTC
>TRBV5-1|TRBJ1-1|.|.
CASSIRNMNTEAFF
TGCGCCAGCAGCATCCGAAACATGAACACTGAAGCTTTCTTT
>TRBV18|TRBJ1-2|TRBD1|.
CASSPTRQGERDGYTF
TGTGCCAGCTCACCAACTCGACAGGGGGAGCGGGATGGCTACACCTTC
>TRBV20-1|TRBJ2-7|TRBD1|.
CSASDTGTGLPYEQYF
TGCAGTGCTAGTGACACCGGGACAGGGTTACCCTACGAGCAGTACTTC
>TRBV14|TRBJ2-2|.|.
CASSRSAGTGELFF
TGTGCCAGCAGCCGATCAGCCGGGACCGGGGAGCTGTTTTTT
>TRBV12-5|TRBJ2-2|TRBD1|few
CASGGTANTGELFF
TGTGCTAGTGGAGGGACAGCGAACACCGGGGAGCTGTTTTTT
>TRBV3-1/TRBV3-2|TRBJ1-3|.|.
CASSQDHGSGNTIYF
TGTGCCAGCAGCCAAGATCACGGCTCTGGAAACACCATATATTTT
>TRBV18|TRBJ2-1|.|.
CASSLTIGLDEQFF
TGTGCCAGCTCACTGACTATCGGGTTGGATGAGCAGTTCTTC